One sample yielded the 29 T cell receptor beta chains listed below, sequenced in a study of read filtering for tumor transcriptome and immune sequencing. The library was built from 400 ng RNA with molecular barcoded adaptors for alpha/delta and beta/gamma chains. TCRdb analysed the reads with MiXCR anew, one entry per CDR3 protein. The sample shows around 140,000 distinct CDR3 sequences, around 13% of them seen only once. The sample taken for sequencing was a population of CD138-negative cells sorted from bone marrow. These receptors originate from a donor aged 40 or over with multiple myeloma.

The V and J genes are TRBV19 and TRBJ1-3; TRBD1 matches at 7 bases. Per the germline V gene, CDR1 is LNHDA and CDR2 is SQIVND (reference sequence). The CDR3 has 15 amino acids. J was trimmed by 0 bases and V by 5 bases; bases with no gene match: 4. This CDR3 is CASSEDRASGNTIYF. The CDR3 DNA reads TGTGCCAGTAGTGAAGACAGGGCCTCTGGAAACACCATATATTTT.

This clonotype occurred a few times. The J gene is TRBJ1-5, the V gene TRBV6-4; perhaps TRBD1 as D (5 bases). V was clipped by 6 bases and J by 2 bases, with 29 bases between them. The CDR3 consists of 20 residues. The germline V gene encodes CDR1 MRHNA and CDR2 SNTAGT. CDR3 DNA: TGTGCCAGCAGCCCCCTGGGGACTTCTCTTTATGGGTATGGCAATCAGCCCCAGCATTTT. Translating it yields CASSPLGTSLYGYGNQPQHF.

In this sample, this clonotype turned up many times. The rearrangement links TRBV5-6 to TRBJ2-3; D ambiguous. The ends were cut back, 0 bases at V and 2 bases at J, with 7 bases in the middle. Germline values: CDR1 SGHDT, CDR2 YYEEEE. There are 14 residues in the CDR3. The CDR3 reads CASSLASVTDTQYF. The CDR3 coding sequence is TGTGCCAGCAGCTTGGCCTCGGTCACAGATACGCAGTATTTT.

In its sample, this clonotype was seen many times. The chain joins TRBV7-9 to TRBJ2-5; a possible D gene is TRBD2 (6 bases). The CDR3 has 15 residues. V was trimmed by 4 bases and J by 5 bases, leaving 17 bases between them. The germline gives CDR1 SEHNR, CDR2 FQNEAQ (reference sequence). CDR3 DNA: TGTGCCAGCAGCTCATCCGGGACTCTACAGGAGACCCAGTACTTC. This encodes CASSSSGTLQETQYF.

This CDR3 is CATSNTEDWADTQYF. The CDR3, as DNA: TGTGCCACCAGCAACACAGAGGATTGGGCAGATACGCAGTATTTT. This chain joins TRBV24-1 and TRBJ2-3, with D hard to call. CDR1 and CDR2 (germline): KGHDR, SFDVKD. The CDR3 extends over 15 amino acids. V was shortened by 7 bases and J by 4 bases, with 17 bases between the two germline ends.

Ten or more counts support this clonotype. CDR3 loop: CSVVRGGAPTDTQYF. CDR3 sequence (DNA): TGCAGCGTCGTCCGGGGGGGGGCCCCCACAGATACGCAGTATTTT. The gene calls are TRBV29-1 and TRBJ2-3, with 8 positions matching TRBD2. V was pared by 6 bases and J by 2 bases, with 10 bases of the junction left unmatched. This CDR3 has 15 residues. The germline V gene has CDR1 SQVTM and CDR2 ANQGSEA.

The rearrangement joins TRBV20-1 to TRBJ1-2; possibly TRBD1 for D (6 bases). This CDR3 contains 15 residues. The V and J ends lost 4 bases and 3 bases respectively, with 18 bases between them. Germline CDR1 is DFQATT and CDR2 is SNEGSKA (reference sequence). The CDR3 DNA is TGCAGTGCTAAACCCCAAAACAGGGTTGACTATGGCTACACCTTC. It is translated as CSAKPQNRVDYGYTF.

Comments on this clonotype: A much bigger clone sits one base away, suggesting this may be a read error. The chain joins TRBV9 to TRBJ2-2, with D possibly called TRBD1 or TRBD2 (5 bases each). The V end lost 6 bases, the J end lost 3 bases, and 12 bases lay between the germline ends. Germline V gives CDR1 SGDLS, CDR2 YYNGEE. The CDR3 loop spans 14 amino acids. The CDR3 DNA sequence: TGTGCCAGCATGGGACCAGAGGACACCGGGGAGCTGTTTTTT. This translates into CASMGPEDTGELFF.

This clonotype came up many times. The rearrangement uses TRBV20-1 and TRBJ2-7; perhaps TRBD2 as D (7 bases). This CDR3 region has 18 residues. CDR1 and CDR2 (germline): DFQATT, SNEGSKA (reference sequence). V was cut by 1 base and J by 5 bases, with 27 bases left in between. The CDR3 reads CSARARGGGSDIWDEQYF. The CDR3 DNA follows: TGCAGTGCTAGAGCTAGGGGGGGCGGGAGCGACATCTGGGACGAGCAGTACTTC.

In this sample, this clonotype turned up many times. This sequence joins TRBV3-1 and TRBJ2-5, with 10 nucleotides matching TRBD1. With 1 base clipped from V and 4 bases from J, the junction kept 3 bases outside the gene matches. The CDR3 loop spans 15 amino acids. Per the germline V gene, CDR1 is LGHDT and CDR2 is YNNKEL (reference sequence). The CDR3 nucleotides read TGTGCCAGCAGCCAAGGAGGACAGGGGGGAGAGACCCAGTACTTC. Amino acid sequence: CASSQGGQGGETQYF.

This clonotype appeared a few times. This sequence may be a read error, since a much larger clone differs from it by one base. It is likely a read error, because the conserved phenylalanine at the end of the CDR3 is missing. The chain employs TRBV15 and TRBJ2-5, with 7 nucleotides matching TRBD1. CDR1 is LNHNV, CDR2 YYDKDF, per germline (reference sequence). This CDR3 region has 13 residues. Trimming cost V 3 bases and J 2 bases; bases outside gene matches: 0. The CDR3 DNA is TGTGCCACCAGCAGGGACAGGCAAGAGACCCAGTACCTC. Translated: CATSRDRQETQYL.

This clonotype was recorded many times. The rearrangement joins TRBV27 to TRBJ1-5; no firm D call. The CDR3 runs 14 residues. CDR1 MNHEY and CDR2 SMNVEV come from the germline V gene (reference sequence). The ends were cut back, 2 bases at V and 13 bases at J, with 18 bases in the middle. CDR3 DNA: TGTGCCAGCAGTTTAAGGTCCAGTGGCAGACCGCAGCATTTT. It is translated as CASSLRSSGRPQHF.

Notes on this clonotype: Mismatch with germline at one junction end may stem from a read error. The chain carries TRBV10-3 and TRBJ2-1; D possibly uses TRBD1 or TRBD2 (5 bases each). Germline loops: CDR1 ENHRY, CDR2 SYGVKD. The CDR3 contains 14 residues. This CDR3 is CAISLGTNLGEQLF. CDR3 DNA sequence: TGTGCCATCAGTCTCGGGACCAACCTTGGTGAGCAGCTCTTC.

This clonotype was picked up many times. V and J are TRBV20-1 and TRBJ2-1; the match to TRBD2 covers 11 bases. This CDR3 spans 14 amino acids. J was trimmed by 7 bases and V by 5 bases; bases with no gene match: 7. Germline lookup yields CDR1 DFQATT and CDR2 SNEGSKA (reference sequence). CDR3 coding DNA: TGCAGTGCTGTCACTAGCGGGAGCGGAAATGAGCAGTTCTTC. It is translated as CSAVTSGSGNEQFF.

About this clonotype itself: One base away lies a much larger clone, so this may be a sequencing read error. The V call is TRBV29-1, the J call TRBJ2-5; possibly TRBD1 for D (5 bases). Trimming removed 4 bases from V and 5 bases from J, with 14 bases in between. Germline V gene sequence: CDR1 SQVTM, CDR2 ANQGSEA. The CDR3 is 13 amino acids. Here the CDR3 reads CSVAQGSGETQYF. Here the CDR3 DNA reads TGCAGCGTTGCCCAGGGTTCAGGTGAGACCCAGTACTTC.

This clonotype appeared many times. This chain links TRBV9 with TRBJ2-2; D uncertain. Trimming cost V 0 bases and J 4 bases, with 19 bases left between them. CDR3 length equals 18 residues. Germline V gives CDR1 SGDLS, CDR2 YYNGEE. In DNA form, the CDR3 reads TGTGCCAGCAGCGTAGCTTCAAGGGCCAGACTTTTCACCGGGGAGCTGTTTTTT. Translated, it gives CASSVASRARLFTGELFF.

The V call is TRBV4-3, the J call TRBJ1-3, with TRBD1 as a possible D gene (5 bases). The CDR3 consists of 15 residues. The germline V gene has CDR1 LGHNA and CDR2 YSLEER. Trimming took 0 bases from V and 4 from J, leaving 10 bases between them. The CDR3 DNA reads TGCGCCAGCAGCCAAGACCCCCAGGGAGGAAACACCATATATTTT. Translated: CASSQDPQGGNTIYF.

This clonotype came up many times. The genes are TRBV10-3 and TRBJ1-5; D uncertain. CDR1 and CDR2 from the germline V gene are ENHRY and SYGVKD. Trimming stripped 4 bases from V and 5 bases from J, with 9 bases between. This CDR3 spans 13 amino acids. This CDR3 is CAISGTEYQPQHF. The CDR3 DNA sequence: TGTGCCATCAGTGGAACAGAATATCAGCCCCAGCATTTT.

This clonotype has at least ten counts. This chain links TRBV6-5 with TRBJ1-1; D not certain. CDR1 and CDR2 (germline): MNHEY, SVGAGI. The CDR3 consists of 15 residues. Trimming cost V 0 bases and J 0 bases, with 8 bases left between them. The CDR3 sequence: CASSYSGSMNTEAFF. In DNA, the CDR3 is TGTGCCAGCAGTTACTCGGGTAGCATGAACACTGAAGCTTTCTTT.

This clonotype was seen at least ten times. The chain employs TRBV2 and TRBJ2-1; the D is unclear. CDR3 length: 15 amino acids. The V end lost 2 bases, the J end lost 10 bases, and 18 bases lay between the germline ends. Germline assignment: CDR1 SNHLY and CDR2 FYNNEI. The CDR3 DNA sequence: TGTGCCAGCAGTGAACTGGATCCTATTAATCGGGAGCAGTTCTTC. It specifies CASSELDPINREQFF.

This clonotype was seen many times. This sequence joins TRBV6-2 or TRBV6-3 and TRBJ2-1; 15 positions match TRBD2. This CDR3 contains 14 residues. V shed 5 bases, J shed 9 bases, and the junction held 2 bases outside the gene matches. CDR1 MNHEY and CDR2 SVGEGT come from the germline V gene. The CDR3 spells CASSGLAGGGEQFF. CDR3 in DNA: TGTGCCAGCAGTGGACTAGCGGGGGGGGGTGAGCAGTTCTTC.

This clonotype appeared many times. The chain is built from TRBV6-5 and TRBJ2-1, with a possible D match to TRBD2 (5 bases). Looked up from germline, CDR1 is MNHEY and CDR2 is SVGAGI. Between the trimmed V and J ends, which lost 2 bases and 6 bases, there was a span of 17 bases. This CDR3 has 16 amino acids. CDR3 bases: TGTGCCAGCAGTTACCACGTTTGGGAGTCGGGCAATGAGCAGTTCTTC. The encoded protein is CASSYHVWESGNEQFF.

Ten or more counts support this clonotype. The rearrangement joins TRBV6-2 or TRBV6-3 to TRBJ2-5; the match to TRBD2 covers 8 bases. This CDR3 is 17 amino acids long. Germline CDR1 MNHEY, CDR2 SVGEGT. V dropped 5 bases and J dropped 1; count of bases not matched to a gene: 12. CDR3 bases: TGTGCCAGCAGTCCTGGACTAGCCTCGACTTTCCAAGAGACCCAGTACTTC. Translating gives CASSPGLASTFQETQYF.

This clonotype was seen repeatedly, ten times or more. This chain links TRBV28 with TRBJ2-7; 8 bases map to TRBD1. Germline-derived CDR1 and CDR2 are MDHEN and SYDVKM. With 3 bases clipped from V and 3 bases from J, the junction kept 10 bases outside the gene matches. This CDR3 region has 16 residues. In nucleotides, the CDR3 is TGTGCCAGCAGTTTCGGCGTCAGGGGGCCCAGCTACGAGCAGTACTTC. This codes for CASSFGVRGPSYEQYF.

The chain joins TRBV7-9 to TRBJ2-3; D possibly matches TRBD1 or TRBD2 (5 bases each). Germline loops: CDR1 SEHNR, CDR2 FQNEAQ (reference sequence). Between the trimmed V and J ends, which lost 4 bases and 3 bases, there was a span of 17 bases. The CDR3 sequence is 16 residues long. CDR3 in DNA: TGTGCCAGCAGCTCGTACCGGGACCCCAGAACAGATACGCAGTATTTT. Its translation is CASSSYRDPRTDTQYF. The variable domain in full, completed from reference TRBV7-9 and TRBJ2-3, reads DTGVSQNPRHKITKRGQNVTFRCDPISEHNRLYWYRQTLGQGPEFLTYFQNEAQLEKSRLLSDRFSAERPKGSFSTLEIQRTEQGDSAMYLCASSSYRDPRTDTQYFGPGTRLTVL.

This clonotype has at least ten counts. The V and J genes are TRBV19 and TRBJ2-1, with D tentatively TRBD1 (5 bases). The CDR3 is 15 residues long. The germline gives CDR1 LNHDA, CDR2 SQIVND (reference sequence). The V end lost 0 bases, the J end lost 6 bases, and 12 bases lay between the germline ends. The CDR3, as DNA: TGTGCCAGTAGTATAGAAGGGGTCCCAATCAATGAGCAGTTCTTC. Translated, it gives CASSIEGVPINEQFF.

This clonotype was seen ten or more times. The genes are TRBV20-1 and TRBJ2-7; the D is unclear. CDR1 and CDR2 (germline): DFQATT, SNEGSKA (reference sequence). The CDR3 covers 14 residues. Between the trimmed V and J ends, which lost 1 base and 1 base, there was a span of 11 bases. The CDR3 coding sequence is TGCAGTGCTAGAGTTCGGACGGATTCCTACGAGCAGTACTTC. It is translated as CSARVRTDSYEQYF.

Many counts were recorded for this clonotype. The chain couples TRBV6-6 to TRBJ1-5; tentatively, D is TRBD1 (5 bases). The germline CDR1 and CDR2 sequences are MNHNY and SVGAGI (reference sequence). Trimming stripped 7 bases from V and 3 bases from J, with 10 bases between. The CDR3 spans 13 residues. CDR3 protein: CASTGQHNQPQHF. The CDR3 DNA reads as TGTGCCAGCACCGGACAACACAATCAGCCCCAGCATTTT.

In this sample, this clonotype turned up many times. The CDR3 sequence: CATSRSKYNEQFF. In DNA form, the CDR3 reads TGTGCCACCAGCAGATCAAAGTACAATGAGCAGTTCTTC. V and J are TRBV15 and TRBJ2-1, with D uncertain. Trimming shortened V by 2 bases and J by 4 bases, and 6 bases separated the two germline ends. CDR1 LNHNV and CDR2 YYDKDF come from the germline V gene (reference sequence). The CDR3 is 13 amino acids. Drawing the rest from reference TRBV15 and TRBJ2-1, the complete variable domain is DAMVIQNPRYQVTQFGKPVTLSCSQTLNHNVMYWYQQKSSQAPKLLFHYYDKDFNNEADTPDNFQSRRPNTSFCFLDIRSPGLGDTAMYLCATSRSKYNEQFFGPGTRLTVL.